This TCR beta chain appears in the sequencing data of a study of STAT3 mutations in large granular lymphocyte leukemia. At the level of the study: More than half of T-LGLL patients received immunosuppressive therapy.

Whole-study findings and limits: Clonal expansion was inferred from other time points because no sample existed at each clone's first appearance. Sampling intervals varied between patients and samples. Every T-cell large granular lymphocyte leukemia patient had at least one immunodominant TCR beta clonotype. Some patients had persisting codominant clonotypes that could mask small clones.

The CDR3 is made up of 14 amino acids. Trimming pared 1 base from V and 4 bases from J, leaving 8 bases between. Germline CDR1 reads MNHNS; CDR2 reads SASEGT. Sequencing was performed with immunoSEQ multiplex PCR; in TCRdb, only in-frame clones are kept and a portion is missing. There are about 39,000 clones in the sample; about 81% occur only once, and 0.43% lies in the top ten. This clone was counted only a few times. Its antigen remains unidentified. The chain links TRBV6-1 to TRBJ1-5, with a weak D call TRBD1 (5 bases). This clonotype was obtained from a human donor with T large granular lymphocyte leukemia. Some clones in this sample may be carry-over from other donors' samples. Sequencing input: PBMCs. Here the CDR3 DNA reads TGTGCCAGCAGTGAAGAGGGGAGGAATCAGCCCCAGCATTTT. This encodes CASSEEGRNQPQHF.